This T cell receptor beta chain was found in a study of cytomegalovirus exposure and HLA in healthy donors. Study observations and caveats: Further analysis, carried out later, found HLA-associated TCR beta chains more clonally expanded than equally common other chains.

This CDR3 has 15 amino acids. Turning to this clone: The antigen remains undetermined.

13 Jbeta primers and 60 Vbeta primers were used for the PCR. Only in-frame clones appear in the TCRdb table, and some are missing; sequencing was by immunoSEQ multiplex PCR. The table records fewer than 250,000 clones, around 90% of them present only once. This sequence was found in a boy younger than 10 in good health and CMV-seronegative. The specimen was PBMCs. This chain links TRBV21-1 with TRBJ1-3; no DNA check was done on the table's D call, TRBD1. TRBV21-1 is a pseudogene. The CDR3 loop is CATSQGQGAENTIYF. CDR3 DNA sequence: TGTGCCACCTCCCAAGGACAGGGGGCGGAAAACACCATATATTTT.